This section outlines one TCR beta chain sequence together with its context. The target antigen is unknown. A read error may be the cause here, since a much bigger clone is one base away. The conserved closing phenylalanine or tryptophan is absent in this CDR3, likely reflecting a read error. This record belongs to a study of T cells after yellow fever vaccination. The CDR3 runs 15 residues. V shed 6 bases, J shed 5 bases, and the junction held 10 bases outside the gene matches. Study-level results: Reappearance after the booster was observed for most primary-vaccination clones (about 95% CD4, about 91% CD8).

In making TCR cDNA, 5'RACE template switching added a universal primer site and UMIs to it. TCRdb analysed the 5' RACE reads with MiXCR anew, one entry per CDR3 protein. The repertoire holds about 69,000 distinct CDR3 sequences, with approximately 5.9% as singletons. The sample consisted of CD4+ T cells sorted from PBMCs, taken less than 18 days after the first yellow fever vaccination. The chain has TRBV12-3 or TRBV12-4 and TRBJ1-1; 9 bases are shared with TRBD1. The clonotype originates from a man aged 18 to 30 who received the YFV17D yellow fever vaccine. Written as DNA, the CDR3 is TGTGCCAGCAGCTTAACAGCGACAGGGGGTACTGAAGCTTTCCTT. It translates to CASSLTATGGTEAFL.